The following is a T cell receptor beta chain sequence with its context. In the source study's methods: For nucleated cells, counts were estimated from reference gene primer amplification. TCRdb's copy holds only in-frame clones and misses some; the assay was immunoSEQ multiplex PCR. V and J calls and clone size are copied from that table; D and trimming were computed from the DNA. The repertoire holds roughly 220,000 clones, with 75% to 90% as singletons. The data were taken from a study of blood T cell repertoires in COVID-19. As for the study in general: Samples of COVID-19 (acute and convalescent) were obtained from the United States, Italy and Spain.

Participant reports of clinical history set cohort assignment. The V gene lost 2 bases and the J gene lost 2 bases, with 13 bases spanning the gap. The CDR3 totals 16 residues. Germline V CDR1 and CDR2: MNHEY, SVGAGI. Material: PBMCs or T cells enriched from blood (not recorded which). This TCR was recovered from a woman aged 18 to 35 in a cohort exposed to, infected with or recovered from COVID-19 (not recorded which). V and J are TRBV6-5 and TRBJ2-1; TRBD1 might be the D (5 bases). Here the CDR3 DNA reads TGTGCCAGCAGTTACGACCAGGGAATACCCTACAATGAGCAGTTCTTC. Translation: CASSYDQGIPYNEQFF.